This T cell receptor (beta chain) originates from a study of response to subunit inactivated influenza vaccine. This clonotype was counted a few times. No antigen is known for it. Notes on the study in general: Authors suggested seasonal influenza vaccinations each recruit few new T cells.

A single record per CDR3 protein comes from TCRdb applying MiXCR to the RT-PCR reads. The sample holds about 500,000 distinct CDR3 sequences; around 13% are singletons and the top ten take approximately 14%. The CDR3 is 14 amino acids. The V end was cut by 0 bases, the J end by 10 bases, with 13 bases between. Germline CDR1 reads LGHNA; CDR2 reads YNFKEQ. V gene TRBV4-2 combines with J gene TRBJ2-1; D is undetermined. The input for sequencing was PBMCs from blood, taken roughly 47 days after vaccination. This clonotype was obtained from a man in his forties or fifties who received an inactivated influenza vaccine. The CDR3 protein is CASSQDLGRREQFF. The CDR3 coding sequence is TGTGCCAGCAGCCAAGATCTCGGCCGAAGGGAGCAGTTCTTC.